A single sample gave rise to the 14 T cell receptor beta chains below, sequenced in a study of regulatory T cells in long-lasting Graves disease. Time point defined: persistent/refractory GD, antithyroid drugs over 5 years with positive TRAb. Scientists built the TCR library using RNA that was extracted from PBMCs. Both iRepertoire HTBI primers and Arm-PCR of CDR3 regions were used to build the TCR beta libraries. In TCRdb, the multiplex PCR reads were re-called with MiXCR into one record per CDR3 protein. Of roughly 400,000 distinct CDR3 sequences listed, roughly 20% are singletons. Sequences were derived from peripheral blood mononuclear cells (PBMCs), sampled when the disease was refractory, from a patient treated with antithyroid drugs. These receptors all stem from a female donor with Graves disease.

This clonotype was observed at least ten times. This chain connects TRBV6-1 to TRBJ1-1, with no clear D. Trimming pared 6 bases from V and 5 bases from J, leaving 10 bases between. The CDR3 extends over 12 amino acids. The germline V gene has CDR1 MNHNS and CDR2 SASEGT. The DNA of the CDR3 is TGTGCCAGCAGGGACCGGAGAACTGAAGCTTTCTTT. It codes for CASRDRRTEAFF.

This chain links TRBV25-1 with TRBJ1-2, with 7 bases aligning to TRBD1. The CDR3 is 13 residues long. Germline loops: CDR1 MGHDK, CDR2 SYGVNS. V trimming: 8 bases; J trimming: 4 bases; junction bases outside the gene matches: 7. CDR3 sequence (DNA): TGTGCCAGCGGGGGGACAGACTTCTATGGCTACACCTTC. Residues: CASGGTDFYGYTF.

This clonotype was seen at least ten times. The CDR3, as DNA: TGCAGTGCTAGAGGACTAGCGGACTACGAGCAGTACTTC. It translates to CSARGLADYEQYF. This chain joins TRBV20-1 and TRBJ2-7, with 9 bases that match TRBD2. Trimming took 1 base from V and 3 from J; bases not matched to a gene: 1. This CDR3 comprises 13 residues. Germline V CDR1 and CDR2: DFQATT, SNEGSKA (reference sequence).

Many counts were recorded for this clonotype. The chain carries TRBV7-9 and TRBJ1-2; maybe TRBD1 (6 bases). V was clipped by 3 bases and J by 3 bases, with 14 bases between them. The CDR3 contains 15 residues. The germline gives CDR1 SEHNR, CDR2 FQNEAQ (reference sequence). CDR3 protein: CASSFLSGGDYGYTF. The DNA of the CDR3 is TGTGCCAGCAGCTTCCTTTCCGGGGGCGACTATGGCTACACCTTC.

This clonotype was observed many times. This sequence joins TRBV5-4 and TRBJ1-2; TRBD1 aligns across 7 bases. Germline V gene data show CDR1 as SGHNT and CDR2 as YYREEE (reference sequence). The CDR3 extends over 13 amino acids. The trim removed 3 bases at V and 4 bases at J, leaving 3 bases unmatched. CDR3 residues: CASSSGQRYGYTF. The CDR3, as DNA: TGTGCCAGCAGCTCGGGACAGCGCTATGGCTACACCTTC.

CDR3 sequence: CASSIVWGSDIQYF. Here the CDR3 DNA reads TGTGCCAGTAGTATAGTGTGGGGGTCCGACATTCAGTACTTC. V is TRBV19 and J is TRBJ2-4, with D perhaps given as TRBD1 or TRBD2 (5 bases each). The CDR3 spans 14 residues. Germline V gene sequence: CDR1 LNHDA, CDR2 SQIVND (reference sequence). V lost 1 base to trimming and J lost 8 bases, with 12 bases between them.

J is TRBJ2-2 and V is TRBV19; no reliable D call. This CDR3 contains 16 residues. CDR1 is LNHDA, CDR2 SQIVND, per germline (reference sequence). Trimming left V 4 bases short and J 0 bases short, with 12 bases between. This CDR3 is CASSNGLRTNTGELFF. The DNA for the CDR3 is TGTGCCAGTAGTAACGGCCTGCGCACGAACACCGGGGAGCTGTTTTTT.

This clonotype came up a few times. Since the CDR3 does not end with the conserved phenylalanine or tryptophan, this likely comes from a read error. The V gene is TRBV29-1, the J gene TRBJ1-2; D may be TRBD1 (5 bases). Germline CDR1 and CDR2: SQVTM and ANQGSEA. The ends were cut back, 3 bases at V and 5 bases at J, with 10 bases in the middle. The CDR3 spans 12 residues. The DNA for the CDR3 is TGCAGCGTTGAGGCAGGGAGATATGGCTACACCTCC. Amino acid sequence: CSVEAGRYGYTS.

The chain couples TRBV20-1 to TRBJ1-1; no clear D. Trimming left V 0 bases short and J 5 bases short, with 13 bases between. The CDR3 consists of 14 residues. CDR1 and CDR2 from the germline V gene are DFQATT and SNEGSKA (reference sequence). CDR3 sequence reads: CSARESRRGTEAFF. In nucleotides, the CDR3 is TGCAGTGCTAGAGAGTCCCGGCGGGGTACTGAAGCTTTCTTT.

This clonotype was seen ten or more times. The CDR3 nucleotides are TGTGCCAGCAGAACCCAGGGGGATCCCTACGAGCAGTACTTC. This sequence encodes CASRTQGDPYEQYF. V and J are TRBV28 and TRBJ2-7; 7 bases agree with TRBD1. The CDR3 is 14 amino acids. J lost 2 bases, V lost 6 bases, and 7 bases had no gene match. The germline V gene encodes CDR1 MDHEN and CDR2 SYDVKM.

In this sample, this clonotype turned up a few times. The chain has TRBV6-2 or TRBV6-3 and TRBJ2-1; either TRBD1 or TRBD2 may fit D (7 bases each). Germline V gene data show CDR1 as MNHEY and CDR2 as SVGEGT. Deletions cut 8 bases from V and 3 bases from J, with 17 bases between. CDR3 length: 15 residues. CDR3 bases: TGTGCCAGCCTCAGGGGGGGGCCCGTCTACAATGAGCAGTTCTTC. Translating it yields CASLRGGPVYNEQFF.

The chain uses TRBV7-9 and TRBJ1-3; D is unclear. The V gene's germline CDR1 is SEHNR and CDR2 FQNEAQ (reference sequence). Trimming stripped 5 bases from V and 3 bases from J, with 14 bases between. This CDR3 has 15 amino acids. The CDR3 bases are TGTGCCAGCAGCCCCGGGTCCACGATTGGAAACACCATATATTTT. Its protein product is CASSPGSTIGNTIYF.

This clonotype was found a few times. The J gene is TRBJ1-2, the V gene TRBV6-1; no reliable D call. Germline V gene sequence: CDR1 MNHNS, CDR2 SASEGT. CDR3 size: 16 residues. Between the trimmed V and J ends, which lost 5 bases and 1 base, there was a span of 17 bases. In nucleotides, the CDR3 is TGTGCCAGCAGTAAGCAGGCCAGAGACTTTAACTATGGCTACACCTTC. Translated, it gives CASSKQARDFNYGYTF.

This clonotype was observed a handful of times. The rearrangement joins TRBV20-1 to TRBJ2-5; the D is unclear. The germline V gene encodes CDR1 DFQATT and CDR2 SNEGSKA (reference sequence). The CDR3 totals 15 residues. V was clipped by 5 bases and J by 1 base, with 17 bases between them. In DNA, the CDR3 is TGCAGTGCTCCCCCCGCGCGGAGATCCCAAGAGACCCAGTACTTC. This sequence encodes CSAPPARRSQETQYF.